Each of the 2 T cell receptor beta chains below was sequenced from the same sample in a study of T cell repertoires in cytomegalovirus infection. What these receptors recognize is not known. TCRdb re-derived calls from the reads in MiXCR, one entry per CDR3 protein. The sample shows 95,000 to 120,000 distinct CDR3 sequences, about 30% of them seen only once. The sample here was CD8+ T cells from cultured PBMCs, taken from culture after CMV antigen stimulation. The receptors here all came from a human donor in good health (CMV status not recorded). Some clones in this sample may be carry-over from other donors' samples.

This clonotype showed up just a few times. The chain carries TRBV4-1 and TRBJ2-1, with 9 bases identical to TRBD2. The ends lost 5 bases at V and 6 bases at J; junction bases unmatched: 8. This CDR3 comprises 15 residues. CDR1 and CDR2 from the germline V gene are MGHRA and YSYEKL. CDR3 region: CASSSGGGELNEQFF. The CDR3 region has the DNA TGCGCCAGCAGCTCCGGCGGGGGGGAACTCAATGAGCAGTTCTTC.

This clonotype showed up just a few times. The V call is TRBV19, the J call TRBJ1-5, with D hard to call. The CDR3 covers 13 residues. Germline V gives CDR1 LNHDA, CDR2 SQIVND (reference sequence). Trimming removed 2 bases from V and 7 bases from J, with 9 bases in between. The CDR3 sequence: CASSISFWQPQHF. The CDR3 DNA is TGTGCCAGTAGTATAAGTTTTTGGCAGCCCCAGCATTTT.